A selection of T cell receptor beta chains follows, all from one sample in a study of shared clonotypes between healthy human individuals. Generated by immunoSEQ multiplex PCR, the TCRdb table keeps only in-frame clones and is missing some. The table records roughly 510,000 clones, nearly 80% of them present only once. Sequenced: PBMCs. The receptors shown here come from a woman between 40 and 50 years old in good health. Some clones in this sample may be carry-over from other donors' samples. CDR3s include the opening cysteine and the closing phenylalanine or tryptophan. D genes are given only for firm matches. Size tells how often a clone was seen (once, few, many) or the class of an expanded clone, and some rows leave it out.

v_gene: TRBV30; j_gene: TRBJ2-7; d_gene: TRBD2; abundance: .; len: 16; CDR3nt: TGTGCCTGGCGTCCCGCGGGACTAGCGGGAGCCTACGAGCAGTACTTC; CDR3aa: CAWRPAGLAGAYEQYF
v_gene: TRBV9; j_gene: TRBJ2-5; d_gene: .; abundance: once; len: 16; CDR3nt: TGTGCCAGCAGCGGTACACCAGGGTCGCCTCAAGAGACCCAGTACTTC; CDR3aa: CASSGTPGSPQETQYF
v_gene: TRBV11-2; j_gene: TRBJ2-7; d_gene: .; abundance: .; len: 14; CDR3nt: TGTGCCAGCAGCTTAGACGGGGGAGCTTACGAGCAGTACTTC; CDR3aa: CASSLDGGAYEQYF
v_gene: TRBV5-1; j_gene: TRBJ2-1; d_gene: TRBD2; abundance: .; len: 15; CDR3nt: TGCGCCAGCAGCTTTTCTAGCGGGAGCGGCAATGAGCAGTTCTTC; CDR3aa: CASSFSSGSGNEQFF
v_gene: TRBV19; j_gene: TRBJ2-2; d_gene: .; abundance: .; len: 14; CDR3nt: TGTGCCAGTACCTCCGCCAGTCCTACCGGGGAGCTGTTTTTT; CDR3aa: CASTSASPTGELFF
v_gene: TRBV7-3; j_gene: TRBJ2-1; d_gene: TRBD2; abundance: .; len: 15; CDR3nt: TGTGCCAGCAGCTTAGGTGGGAGGGCCGTCGATGAGCAGTTCTTC; CDR3aa: CASSLGGRAVDEQFF
v_gene: TRBV7-2; j_gene: TRBJ2-3; d_gene: .; abundance: .; len: 13; CDR3nt: TGTGCCAGCAGCTCGCCGGGAACGTATACGCAGTATTTT; CDR3aa: CASSSPGTYTQYF
v_gene: TRBV27; j_gene: TRBJ2-1; d_gene: TRBD2; abundance: .; len: 15; CDR3nt: TGTGCCAGCAGACTTACCGGGACTACCTACAATGAGCAGTTCTTC; CDR3aa: CASRLTGTTYNEQFF
v_gene: TRBV18; j_gene: TRBJ2-7; d_gene: .; abundance: .; len: 13; CDR3nt: TGTGCCAGCTCACCACCTAGCGCCTACGAGCAGTACTTC; CDR3aa: CASSPPSAYEQYF
v_gene: TRBV19; j_gene: TRBJ2-3; d_gene: TRBD2; abundance: .; len: 16; CDR3nt: TGTGCCAGTAGTAACCCCGCGAGCGGGAGTCTCTATACGCAGTATTTT; CDR3aa: CASSNPASGSLYTQYF
v_gene: TRBV4-2; j_gene: TRBJ1-5; d_gene: .; abundance: .; len: 13; CDR3nt: TGTGCCAGCAGCCAAGTCGGGAATCAGCCCCAGCATTTT; CDR3aa: CASSQVGNQPQHF